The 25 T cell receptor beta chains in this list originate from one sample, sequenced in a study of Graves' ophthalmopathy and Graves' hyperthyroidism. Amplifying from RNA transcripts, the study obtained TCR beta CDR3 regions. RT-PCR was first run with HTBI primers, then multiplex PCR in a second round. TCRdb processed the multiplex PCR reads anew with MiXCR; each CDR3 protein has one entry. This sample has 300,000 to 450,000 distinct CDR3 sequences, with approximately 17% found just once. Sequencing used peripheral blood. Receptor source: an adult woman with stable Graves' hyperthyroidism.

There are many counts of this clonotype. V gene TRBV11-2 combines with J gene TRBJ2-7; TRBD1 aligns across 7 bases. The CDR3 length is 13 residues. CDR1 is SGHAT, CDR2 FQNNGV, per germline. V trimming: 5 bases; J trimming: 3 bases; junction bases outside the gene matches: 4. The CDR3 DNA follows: TGTGCCAGCAGCGTAGGACAGGTCTACGAGCAGTACTTC. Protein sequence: CASSVGQVYEQYF.

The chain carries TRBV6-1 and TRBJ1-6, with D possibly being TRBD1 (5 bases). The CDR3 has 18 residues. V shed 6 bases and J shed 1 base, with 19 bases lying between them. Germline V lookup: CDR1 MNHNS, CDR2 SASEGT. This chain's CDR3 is CASRATSGLRSYNSPLHF. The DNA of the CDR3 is TGTGCCAGCAGGGCCACCTCAGGGCTTCGGTCCTATAATTCACCCCTCCACTTT.

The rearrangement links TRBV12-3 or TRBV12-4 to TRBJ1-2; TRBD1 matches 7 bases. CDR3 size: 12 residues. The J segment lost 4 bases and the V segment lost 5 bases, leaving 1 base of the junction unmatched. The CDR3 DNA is TGTGCCAGCAGTGGGGACAGCTATGGCTACACCTTC. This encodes CASSGDSYGYTF.

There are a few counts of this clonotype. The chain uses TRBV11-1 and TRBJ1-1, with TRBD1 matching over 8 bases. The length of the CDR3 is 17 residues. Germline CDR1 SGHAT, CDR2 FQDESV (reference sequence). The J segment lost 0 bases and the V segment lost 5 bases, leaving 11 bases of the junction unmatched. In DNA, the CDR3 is TGTGCCAGCAGCCACGGACAGGGAGGTTGGATGAACACTGAAGCTTTCTTT. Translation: CASSHGQGGWMNTEAFF.

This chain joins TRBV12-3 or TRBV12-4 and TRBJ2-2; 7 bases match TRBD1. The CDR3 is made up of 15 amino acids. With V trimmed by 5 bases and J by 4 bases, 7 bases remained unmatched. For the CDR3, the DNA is TGTGCCAGCAGTGGGGGCAGGGGGTGCACCGGGGAGCTGTTTTTT. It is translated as CASSGGRGCTGELFF.

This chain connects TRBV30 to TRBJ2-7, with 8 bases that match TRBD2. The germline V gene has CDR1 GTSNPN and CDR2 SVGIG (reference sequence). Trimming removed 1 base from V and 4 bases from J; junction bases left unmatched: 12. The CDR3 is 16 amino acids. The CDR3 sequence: CAWSAPRTSTTYEQYF. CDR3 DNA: TGTGCCTGGAGTGCCCCCCGGACTAGCACTACTTACGAGCAGTACTTC.

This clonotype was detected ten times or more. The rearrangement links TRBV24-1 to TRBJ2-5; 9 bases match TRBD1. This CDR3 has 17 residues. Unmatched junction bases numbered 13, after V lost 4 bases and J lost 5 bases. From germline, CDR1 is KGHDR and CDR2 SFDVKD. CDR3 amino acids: CATSDPTRTGGPETQYF. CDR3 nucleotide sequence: TGTGCCACCAGTGACCCGACACGTACAGGGGGCCCGGAGACCCAGTACTTC.

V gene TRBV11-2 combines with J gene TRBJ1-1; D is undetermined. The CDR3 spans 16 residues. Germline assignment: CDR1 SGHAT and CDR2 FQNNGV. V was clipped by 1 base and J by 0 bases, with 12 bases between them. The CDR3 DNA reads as TGTGCCAGCAGCTTAGGAAGGGCGGCTTTGAACACTGAAGCTTTCTTT. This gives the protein CASSLGRAALNTEAFF.

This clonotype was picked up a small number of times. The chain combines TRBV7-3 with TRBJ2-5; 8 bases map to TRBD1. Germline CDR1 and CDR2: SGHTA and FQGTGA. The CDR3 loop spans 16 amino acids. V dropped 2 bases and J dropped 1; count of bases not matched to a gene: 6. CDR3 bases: TGTGCCAGCAGCTTAGCGGCACAGGGGGTCCAAGAGACCCAGTACTTC. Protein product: CASSLAAQGVQETQYF.

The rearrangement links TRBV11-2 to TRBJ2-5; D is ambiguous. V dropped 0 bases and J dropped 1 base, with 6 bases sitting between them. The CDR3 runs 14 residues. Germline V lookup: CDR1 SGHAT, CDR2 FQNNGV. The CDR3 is CASSLDRTQETQYF. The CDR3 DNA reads TGTGCCAGCAGCTTAGATCGGACCCAAGAGACCCAGTACTTC.

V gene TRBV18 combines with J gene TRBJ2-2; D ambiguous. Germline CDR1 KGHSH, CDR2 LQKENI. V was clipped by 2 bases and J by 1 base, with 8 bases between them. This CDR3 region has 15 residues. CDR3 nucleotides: TGTGCCAGCTCACCAACGGCTGAGAACACCGGGGAGCTGTTTTTT. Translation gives CASSPTAENTGELFF.

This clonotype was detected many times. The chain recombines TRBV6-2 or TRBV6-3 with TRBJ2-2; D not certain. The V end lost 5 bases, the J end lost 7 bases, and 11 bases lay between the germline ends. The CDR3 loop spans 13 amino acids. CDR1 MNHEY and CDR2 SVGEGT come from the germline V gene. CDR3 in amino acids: CASSLGWVGELFF. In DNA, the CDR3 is TGTGCCAGCAGTCTAGGATGGGTCGGGGAGCTGTTTTTT.

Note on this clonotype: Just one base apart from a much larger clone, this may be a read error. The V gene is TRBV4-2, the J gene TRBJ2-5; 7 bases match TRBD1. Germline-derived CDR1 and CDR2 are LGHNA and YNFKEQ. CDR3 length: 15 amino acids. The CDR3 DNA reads TGTGCCAGCAGCGACCCCTGGGACAGTCAAGAGACCAAGTACTTC. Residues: CASSDPWDSQETKYF.

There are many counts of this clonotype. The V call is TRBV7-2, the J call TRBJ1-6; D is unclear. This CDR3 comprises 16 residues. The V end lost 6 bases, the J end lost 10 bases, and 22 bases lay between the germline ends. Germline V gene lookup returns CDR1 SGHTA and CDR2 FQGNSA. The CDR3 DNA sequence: TGTGCCAGCAGTCACCCCAGGAACAGCCTAAACTCACCCCTCCACTTT. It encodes CASSHPRNSLNSPLHF.

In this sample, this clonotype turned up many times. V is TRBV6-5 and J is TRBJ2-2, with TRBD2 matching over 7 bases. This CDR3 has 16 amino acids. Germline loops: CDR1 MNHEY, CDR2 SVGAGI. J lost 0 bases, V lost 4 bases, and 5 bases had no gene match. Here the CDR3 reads CASSFPLAANTGELFF. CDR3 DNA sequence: TGTGCCAGCAGTTTCCCCCTAGCGGCGAACACCGGGGAGCTGTTTTTT.

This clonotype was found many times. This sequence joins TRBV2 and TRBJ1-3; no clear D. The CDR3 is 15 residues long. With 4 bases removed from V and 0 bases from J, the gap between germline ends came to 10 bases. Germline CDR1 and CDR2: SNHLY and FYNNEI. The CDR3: CASSADLISGNTIYF. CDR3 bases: TGTGCCAGCAGTGCAGACCTGATCTCTGGAAACACCATATATTTT.

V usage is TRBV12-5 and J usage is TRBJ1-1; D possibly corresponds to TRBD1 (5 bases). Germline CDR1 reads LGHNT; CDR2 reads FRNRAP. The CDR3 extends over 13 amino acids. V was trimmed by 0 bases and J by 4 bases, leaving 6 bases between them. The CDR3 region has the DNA TGTGCTAGTGGTTTGGTGGACATCACTGAAGCTTTCTTT. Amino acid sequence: CASGLVDITEAFF.

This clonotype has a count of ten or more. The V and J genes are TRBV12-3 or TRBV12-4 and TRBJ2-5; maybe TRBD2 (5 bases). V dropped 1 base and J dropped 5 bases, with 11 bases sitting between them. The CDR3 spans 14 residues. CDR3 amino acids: CASSLVGDRETQYF. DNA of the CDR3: TGTGCCAGCAGTTTAGTGGGAGATCGGGAGACCCAGTACTTC.

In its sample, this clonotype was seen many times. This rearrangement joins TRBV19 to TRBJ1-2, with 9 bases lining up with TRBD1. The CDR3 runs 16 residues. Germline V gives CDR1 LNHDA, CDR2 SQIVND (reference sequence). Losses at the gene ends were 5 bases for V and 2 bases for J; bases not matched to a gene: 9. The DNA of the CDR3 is TGTGCCAGTAGTGATCCGGGACAGGGCCTAAACTATGGCTACACCTTC. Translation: CASSDPGQGLNYGYTF.

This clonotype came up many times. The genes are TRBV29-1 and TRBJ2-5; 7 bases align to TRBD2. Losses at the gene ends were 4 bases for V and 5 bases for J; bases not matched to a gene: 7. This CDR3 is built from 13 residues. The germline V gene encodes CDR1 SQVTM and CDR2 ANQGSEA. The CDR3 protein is CSVVPGGRETQYF. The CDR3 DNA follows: TGCAGCGTTGTACCCGGGGGGAGGGAGACCCAGTACTTC.

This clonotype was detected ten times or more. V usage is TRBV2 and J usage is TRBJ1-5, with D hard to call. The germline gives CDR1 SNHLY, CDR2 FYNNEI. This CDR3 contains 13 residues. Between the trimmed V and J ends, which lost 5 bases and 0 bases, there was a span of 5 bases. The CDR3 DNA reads TGTGCCAGCAGTTGGGGTAGCAATCAGCCCCAGCATTTT. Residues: CASSWGSNQPQHF.

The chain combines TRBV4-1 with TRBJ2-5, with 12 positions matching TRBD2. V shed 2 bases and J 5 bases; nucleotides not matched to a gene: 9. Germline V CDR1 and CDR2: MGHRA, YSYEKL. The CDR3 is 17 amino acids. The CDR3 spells CASSQHTSGRFQETQYF. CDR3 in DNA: TGCGCCAGCAGCCAACACACTAGCGGGAGGTTTCAGGAGACCCAGTACTTC.

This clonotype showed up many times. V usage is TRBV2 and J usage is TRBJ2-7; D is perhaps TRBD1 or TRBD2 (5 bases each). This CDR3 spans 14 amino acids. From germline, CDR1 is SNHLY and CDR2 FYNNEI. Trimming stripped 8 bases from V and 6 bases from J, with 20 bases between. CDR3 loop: CASGAGTLAFEQYF. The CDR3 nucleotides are TGTGCCAGCGGCGCCGGGACCCTTGCGTTCGAGCAGTACTTC.

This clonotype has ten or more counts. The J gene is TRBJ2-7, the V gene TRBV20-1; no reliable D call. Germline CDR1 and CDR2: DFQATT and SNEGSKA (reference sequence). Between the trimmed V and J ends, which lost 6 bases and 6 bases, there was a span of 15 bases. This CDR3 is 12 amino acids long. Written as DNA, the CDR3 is TGCAGTGCCGGTTATACGGCCTCCGAGCAGTACTTC. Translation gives CSAGYTASEQYF.

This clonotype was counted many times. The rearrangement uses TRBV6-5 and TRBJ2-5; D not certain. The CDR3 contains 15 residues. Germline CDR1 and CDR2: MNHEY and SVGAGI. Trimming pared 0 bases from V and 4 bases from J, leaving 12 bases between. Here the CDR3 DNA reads TGTGCCAGCAGTTACTCGATCCTAGGGCGAGAGACCCAGTACTTC. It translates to CASSYSILGRETQYF.